This TCR beta chain was captured in a study of CD8 T cells in ankylosing spondylitis. This clonotype showed up just a few times. What it binds is not known. Germline V gives CDR1 SGHTA, CDR2 FQGNSA. The CDR3 is made up of 16 amino acids. V was trimmed by 5 bases and J by 8 bases, leaving 21 bases between them. Points from the study as a whole: Reportedly, matched ankylosing spondylitis synovial fluid was significantly enriched for disease-linked clones. Reactive arthritis synovial fluid and blood previously showed some of these motif variants.

One entry per CDR3 protein results from TCRdb running MiXCR on the 5' RACE reads. The sample has 210,000 or so distinct CDR3 sequences, 8% to 10% seen once; the top ten hold around 4.4%. The sequence derives from a female donor with ankylosing spondylitis or in good health (not recorded which). The chain employs TRBV7-2 and TRBJ1-4; D might be TRBD1 (5 bases). The sequenced sample was blood, either unsorted or a sorted T cell fraction (not recorded which). CDR3 coding DNA: TGTGCCAGCAGCCCCAGGTTGCGGGGCCGGACGGAAAAACTGTTTTTT. Amino acid sequence: CASSPRLRGRTEKLFF.